The 20 T cell receptor beta chains reported below all come from one sample, sequenced in a study of blood T cell repertoires in COVID-19. The repertoire was sequenced with immunoSEQ multiplex PCR; TCRdb's copy has only in-frame clones and lacks some. The sample lists hundreds of thousands of clones, over 75% occurring once. The sequenced sample was PBMCs or T cells enriched from blood (not recorded which). These receptors came from a man younger than 35 who had recovered from COVID-19.

J is TRBJ1-1 and V is TRBV11-2; D ambiguous. The germline gives CDR1 SGHAT, CDR2 FQNNGV. This CDR3 has 14 amino acids. Trimming took off 4 bases at V and 1 base at J, with 10 bases between the two ends. CDR3 in DNA: TGTGCCAGCAGCTCAGAGGGCAGGAACACTGAAGCTTTCTTT. Residues: CASSSEGRNTEAFF.

This rearrangement joins TRBV7-3 to TRBJ2-1; tentatively, D is TRBD2 (5 bases). Germline-derived CDR1 and CDR2 are SGHTA and FQGTGA. The CDR3 consists of 15 residues. V lost 0 bases and J 8 bases, leaving 14 bases between the germline ends. The CDR3 protein is CASSLTYGKWDEQFF. CDR3 coding DNA: TGTGCCAGCAGCTTAACGTACGGGAAGTGGGATGAGCAGTTCTTC.

CDR3 sequence reads: CASKRDRSVTGELFF. The CDR3 DNA follows: TGTGCCAGCAAGCGGGACAGGTCGGTCACCGGGGAGCTGTTTTTT. The V call is TRBV6-6, the J call TRBJ2-2; possibly TRBD1 for D (8 bases). The CDR3 extends over 15 amino acids. Trimming removed 7 bases from V and 4 bases from J, with 16 bases in between. Germline CDR1 MNHNY, CDR2 SVGAGI (reference sequence).

The chain has TRBV10-3 and TRBJ1-5; tentative D call: TRBD1 (6 bases). CDR1 ENHRY and CDR2 SYGVKD come from the germline V gene. The CDR3 contains 12 residues. The V gene lost 6 bases and the J gene lost 7 bases, with 10 bases spanning the gap. The CDR3 is CAIREDSQPQHF. Written as DNA, the CDR3 is TGTGCCATCAGGGAGGACAGCCAGCCCCAGCATTTT.

The rearrangement links TRBV7-9 to TRBJ2-5; D gene uncertain. V dropped 3 bases and J dropped 4 bases, with 3 bases sitting between them. There are 11 residues in the CDR3. The germline V gene has CDR1 SEHNR and CDR2 FQNEAQ (reference sequence). The CDR3 DNA reads TGTGCCAGCAGCTTCAGAGAGACCCAGTACTTC. It is translated as CASSFRETQYF.

For this clone: This sample includes further DNA sequences coding for the same CDR3. The V call is TRBV6-5, the J call TRBJ1-2, with 10 bases identical to TRBD1. V trimming: 2 bases; J trimming: 2 bases; junction bases outside the gene matches: 2. The CDR3 is made up of 15 amino acids. CDR1 and CDR2 from the germline V gene are MNHEY and SVGAGI. In DNA, the CDR3 is TGTGCCAGCAGTTACGGGGACAGGGGAAACTATGGCTACACCTTC. This codes for CASSYGDRGNYGYTF.

The V gene is TRBV29-1, the J gene TRBJ2-2; 13 bases are a match to TRBD2. V shed 4 bases, J shed 4 bases, and the junction held 12 bases outside the gene matches. The CDR3 runs 18 residues. Germline CDR1 is SQVTM and CDR2 is ANQGSEA. The CDR3 here is CSVARTSGRGQVTGELFF. Here the CDR3 DNA reads TGCAGCGTTGCCAGGACTAGCGGGAGAGGGCAAGTCACCGGGGAGCTGTTTTTT.

As regards this clone: The same CDR3 can be traced to other DNA sequences in this sample. This chain joins TRBV7-2 and TRBJ2-7; 8 bases agree with TRBD2. This CDR3 spans 14 amino acids. Germline CDR1 reads SGHTA; CDR2 reads FQGNSA. J gave up 4 bases and V 5 bases, and 7 bases lay outside the gene matches. DNA of the CDR3: TGTGCCAGCAGCCTCGGGGGGGGGCCTTACGAGCAGTACTTC. It encodes CASSLGGGPYEQYF.

The rearrangement joins TRBV10-3 to TRBJ2-7; D ambiguous. V lost 8 bases to trimming and J lost 3 bases, with 11 bases between them. This CDR3 spans 12 amino acids. Per the germline V gene, CDR1 is ENHRY and CDR2 is SYGVKD. CDR3 in amino acids: CAIGNNDYEQYF. DNA of the CDR3: TGTGCCATCGGCAATAATGACTACGAGCAGTACTTC.

This chain connects TRBV18 to TRBJ2-7; 8 nucleotides match TRBD1. Per the germline V gene, CDR1 is KGHSH and CDR2 is LQKENI. Trimming at V came to 5 bases and at J to 2 bases, leaving 11 bases not matched to a gene. The CDR3 length is 16 residues. The CDR3 is CASSSWTGTRPYEQYF. In nucleotides, the CDR3 is TGTGCCAGCTCATCTTGGACAGGGACGAGACCCTACGAGCAGTACTTC.

The V call is TRBV9, the J call TRBJ1-2; D remains ambiguous. The CDR3 is 11 amino acids. Germline values: CDR1 SGDLS, CDR2 YYNGEE. Trimming left V 3 bases short and J 9 bases short, with 9 bases between. CDR3 region: CASSDSGSYTF. In DNA, the CDR3 is TGTGCCAGCAGCGATTCCGGGAGCTACACCTTC.

A few counts support this clone. The chain is built from TRBV18 and TRBJ1-5, with 8 bases identical to TRBD1. The trim removed 8 bases at V and 4 bases at J, leaving 7 bases unmatched. Germline values: CDR1 KGHSH, CDR2 LQKENI. The CDR3 runs to 14 residues. The CDR3 coding sequence is TGTGCCAGCCGCCGGACAGGGCCTAATCAGCCCCAGCATTTT. Protein sequence: CASRRTGPNQPQHF.

The chain links TRBV29-1 to TRBJ2-1, with 10 bases lining up with TRBD2. From germline, CDR1 is SQVTM and CDR2 ANQGSEA. This CDR3 has 16 residues. Germline trimming cut 3 bases from V and 4 bases from J; bases unmatched to any gene: 9. The CDR3 region has the DNA TGCAGCGTTGACGTTCTAGCGGGGGCCTTTTACAATGAGCAGTTCTTC. It yields the protein CSVDVLAGAFYNEQFF.

The gene calls are TRBV7-6 and TRBJ1-3; 7 bases line up with TRBD1. The J segment lost 5 bases and the V segment lost 5 bases, leaving 9 bases of the junction unmatched. CDR3 size: 15 residues. From germline, CDR1 is SGHVS and CDR2 FNYEAQ. The CDR3 DNA follows: TGTGCCAGCAGCCACTACCGACAGGGAAGAAACACCATATATTTT. This gives the protein CASSHYRQGRNTIYF.

This chain links TRBV5-4 with TRBJ2-2; a weak D match, TRBD2 (5 bases). The CDR3 is 16 amino acids. Germline V gene lookup returns CDR1 SGHNT and CDR2 YYREEE (reference sequence). V dropped 4 bases and J dropped 4 bases, with 17 bases sitting between them. The CDR3 loop reads CASSPHTSSFTGELFF. The CDR3 DNA reads as TGTGCCAGCAGCCCTCATACTAGTTCCTTCACCGGGGAGCTGTTTTTT.

J is TRBJ2-7 and V is TRBV19; 9 nucleotides match TRBD1. The V gene end was trimmed by 4 bases and the J gene end by 3 bases; junction bases not matched to a gene: 7. The CDR3 contains 15 residues. Germline V gene sequence: CDR1 LNHDA, CDR2 SQIVND (reference sequence). The CDR3 DNA follows: TGTGCCAGTAGTAAGGCGGGACAGGGAAACTACGAGCAGTACTTC. Its translation is CASSKAGQGNYEQYF.

This chain uses TRBV14 with TRBJ2-1; the D is unclear. The germline gives CDR1 SGHDN, CDR2 FVKESK. CDR3 length: 13 residues. Deletions cut 4 bases from V and 10 bases from J, with 14 bases between. The CDR3 DNA sequence: TGTGCCAGCAGCCCGTTTGGGCCCCGGGAGCAGTTCTTC. It yields the protein CASSPFGPREQFF. Complete variable domain (other parts from reference TRBV14 and TRBJ2-1): EAGVTQFPSHSVIEKGQTVTLRCDPISGHDNLYWYRRVMGKEIKFLLHFVKESKQDESGMPNNRFLAERTGGTYSTLKVQPAELEDSGVYFCASSPFGPREQFFGPGTRLTVL.

This clone was detected a few times. The chain uses TRBV7-9 and TRBJ1-2; no firm D call. The V gene's germline CDR1 is SEHNR and CDR2 FQNEAQ (reference sequence). Trimming pared 4 bases from V and 6 bases from J, leaving 18 bases between. This CDR3 comprises 15 residues. The CDR3 sequence: CASSWQRVSSNGYTF. The CDR3 nucleotides read TGTGCCAGCAGCTGGCAGAGGGTCTCCTCGAATGGCTACACCTTC.

This clone was seen once. The V and J genes are TRBV6-5 and TRBJ1-2; TRBD1 agrees at 11 bases. With V trimmed by 0 bases and J by 8 bases, 5 bases remained unmatched. The CDR3 runs 15 residues. CDR1 is MNHEY, CDR2 SVGAGI, per germline. In DNA, the CDR3 is TGTGCCAGCAGTTACTCCCGGACAGGGGGCGACGGCTACACCTTC. Encoded protein: CASSYSRTGGDGYTF.

J is TRBJ1-3 and V is TRBV18; D gene ambiguous. V lost 3 bases and J lost 4, with 7 bases in between. CDR1 and CDR2 (germline): KGHSH, LQKENI. This CDR3 is 13 amino acids long. The CDR3 coding sequence is TGTGCCAGCTCACCTACAGAAGGAAACACCATATATTTT. Amino acid sequence: CASSPTEGNTIYF.